These 17 T cell receptor beta chains share one sample of origin, sequenced in a study of cytomegalovirus exposure and HLA in healthy donors. Generated by immunoSEQ multiplex PCR, the TCRdb table keeps only in-frame clones and is missing some. The sample yields 150,000 to 200,000 clones, roughly 86% seen once. The sample taken for sequencing was PBMCs. The source of these receptors is a man aged 25-45 years in good health and CMV-seropositive.

The chain recombines TRBV18 with TRBJ1-3; D is perhaps TRBD1 (5 bases). CDR1 is KGHSH and CDR2 is LQKENI in the germline V gene. V gave up 3 bases and J gave up 0 bases, with 12 bases separating them. This CDR3 has 16 residues. CDR3 loop: CASSPSTGHSGNTIYF. CDR3 nucleotide sequence: TGTGCCAGCTCACCTTCTACAGGCCACTCTGGAAACACCATATATTTT.

In regard to this clone: Other DNA sequences in this specimen translate into the identical CDR3. V gene TRBV11-2 combines with J gene TRBJ2-7; tentatively, D is TRBD2 (5 bases). The CDR3 runs 12 residues. V dropped 2 bases and J dropped 3 bases, with 5 bases sitting between them. Per germline, CDR1 SGHAT and CDR2 FQNNGV. This CDR3 is CASSLSGYEQYF. CDR3 coding DNA: TGTGCCAGCAGCTTAAGCGGCTACGAGCAGTACTTC.

The chain has TRBV5-4 and TRBJ1-6; D gene ambiguous. This CDR3 has 18 residues. Trimming stripped 0 bases from V and 0 bases from J, with 13 bases between. Looked up from germline, CDR1 is SGHNT and CDR2 is YYREEE (reference sequence). The CDR3 nucleotides read TGTGCCAGCAGCTTGGGGGTCGTCAGAAGCTCCTATAATTCACCCCTCCACTTT. This translates into CASSLGVVRSSYNSPLHF.

The J gene is TRBJ2-1, the V gene TRBV11-2; 8 bases are shared with TRBD2. The junction had 7 bases not matched to a gene; V was cut back by 3 bases and J by 3 bases. This CDR3 is 16 amino acids long. CDR1 and CDR2 (germline): SGHAT, FQNNGV. The CDR3 loop is CASSLTIAGLYNEQFF. The CDR3, as DNA: TGTGCCAGCAGCTTGACAATAGCGGGACTCTACAATGAGCAGTTCTTC.

As for this clone: Other DNA sequences in this sample translate to the same CDR3. This rearrangement joins TRBV28 to TRBJ2-7; unclear D gene. Trimming left V 1 base short and J 1 base short, with 5 bases between. CDR1 is MDHEN and CDR2 is SYDVKM in the germline V gene. This CDR3 contains 13 residues. In nucleotides, the CDR3 is TGTGCCAGCAGTTTATCTAGGTCCTACGAGCAGTACTTC. This encodes CASSLSRSYEQYF.

The V call is TRBV29-1, the J call TRBJ2-3; possibly TRBD1 or TRBD2 for D (6 bases each). Deletions cut 0 bases from V and 7 bases from J, with 11 bases between. The CDR3 is 13 amino acids. Looked up from germline, CDR1 is SQVTM and CDR2 is ANQGSEA. The CDR3 spells CSVEDRGRNTQYF. The CDR3 region has the DNA TGCAGCGTTGAAGATAGGGGGAGGAATACGCAGTATTTT.

The genes are TRBV4-1 and TRBJ1-5; 7 bases map to TRBD1. The CDR3 has 19 amino acids. J lost 4 bases, V lost 4 bases, and 19 bases had no gene match. Germline lookup yields CDR1 MGHRA and CDR2 YSYEKL. The CDR3 spells CASSPDRASESWGNQPQHF. In DNA form, the CDR3 reads TGCGCCAGCAGCCCAGACAGGGCCTCGGAATCGTGGGGAAATCAGCCCCAGCATTTT.

DNA of the CDR3: TGTGCCAGCAGTGAATCTCGGCGGAACACTGAAGCTTTCTTT. It is translated as CASSESRRNTEAFF. V and J are TRBV25-1 and TRBJ1-1; D gene unclear. Germline CDR1 is MGHDK and CDR2 is SYGVNS. Deletions cut 1 base from V and 1 base from J, with 7 bases between. The CDR3 runs 14 residues.

The chain joins TRBV6-6 to TRBJ2-7, with D unclear. Germline V gives CDR1 MNHNY, CDR2 SVGAGI (reference sequence). Trimming shortened V by 8 bases and J by 7 bases, and 18 bases separated the two germline ends. This CDR3 spans 13 amino acids. In DNA, the CDR3 is TGTGCCAGCCTGTCCCCCCACTCTCGTGAGCAGTACTTC. It encodes CASLSPHSREQYF.

The chain employs TRBV7-2 and TRBJ1-1, with TRBD1 as a possible D gene (5 bases). CDR3 length equals 16 residues. Germline V gene sequence: CDR1 SGHTA, CDR2 FQGNSA. Deletions cut 5 bases from V and 3 bases from J, with 19 bases between. This CDR3 is CASSPVGQFGDTEAFF. The CDR3 region has the DNA TGTGCCAGCAGCCCGGTGGGGCAGTTCGGGGACACTGAAGCTTTCTTT.

This rearrangement joins TRBV5-6 to TRBJ1-5, with TRBD1 matching 7 bases. The V gene end was trimmed by 5 bases and the J gene end by 7 bases; junction bases not matched to a gene: 15. Germline V CDR1 and CDR2: SGHDT, YYEEEE. This CDR3 is 16 amino acids long. The CDR3 here is CASSWGASGGGQPQHF. As DNA, the CDR3 is TGTGCCAGCAGTTGGGGGGCGTCGGGAGGGGGCCAGCCCCAGCATTTT.

This clone was observed a handful of times. The chain uses TRBV9 and TRBJ2-7; 7 nucleotides match TRBD2. V was pared by 4 bases and J by 7 bases, with 17 bases of the junction left unmatched. Germline V gene lookup returns CDR1 SGDLS and CDR2 YYNGEE. The CDR3 has 16 amino acids. CDR3 region: CASSSLSGDSREEQYF. Written as DNA, the CDR3 is TGTGCCAGCAGCTCACTCAGCGGGGACTCGCGGGAGGAGCAGTACTTC.

This chain joins TRBV27 and TRBJ2-2; 8 bases map to TRBD1. Germline V gene data show CDR1 as MNHEY and CDR2 as SMNVEV (reference sequence). This CDR3 contains 16 residues. V lost 6 bases and J lost 4; bases outside the gene matches: 10. The CDR3 region is CASSTRTGTSTGELFF. CDR3 in DNA: TGTGCCAGCAGCACGCGGACAGGGACAAGCACCGGGGAGCTGTTTTTT.

The chain joins TRBV5-1 to TRBJ2-3; 8 bases are a match to TRBD2. V shed 7 bases and J 0 bases; nucleotides not matched to a gene: 10. CDR3 length equals 16 residues. Germline V gives CDR1 SGHRS, CDR2 YFSETQ. The CDR3 nucleotides read TGCGCCAGCTCCCGTCTAAGCGGGGGTAGCACAGATACGCAGTATTTT. It specifies CASSRLSGGSTDTQYF.

This chain joins TRBV7-6 and TRBJ2-1; 15 nucleotides match TRBD2. CDR1 is SGHVS and CDR2 is FNYEAQ in the germline V gene. The trim removed 2 bases at V and 11 bases at J, leaving 7 bases unmatched. The CDR3 has 16 amino acids. CDR3 bases: TGTGCCAGCAGCTTACCAGGACTAGCGGGGGGGACCCAGCAGTTCTTC. This sequence encodes CASSLPGLAGGTQQFF.

The gene calls are TRBV10-3 and TRBJ2-7, with D unclear. Germline loops: CDR1 ENHRY, CDR2 SYGVKD. CDR3 length equals 16 residues. The V gene lost 8 bases and the J gene lost 5 bases, with 25 bases spanning the gap. The DNA of the CDR3 is TGTGCCATCGCGAGGTTGAAAGATTTACCTACCGACGAGCAGTACTTC. Protein: CAIARLKDLPTDEQYF.

The chain joins TRBV6-6 to TRBJ1-1, with D possibly being TRBD1 (6 bases). Germline V CDR1 and CDR2: MNHNY, SVGAGI (reference sequence). The CDR3 loop spans 12 amino acids. Deletions cut 6 bases from V and 5 bases from J, with 10 bases between. CDR3 nucleotides: TGTGCCAGCAGGAAAGACAGGACTGAAGCTTTCTTT. It codes for CASRKDRTEAFF.